The 2 T cell receptor beta chains below all came from one sample that was sequenced in a study of T cells in Graves' hyperthyroidism and ophthalmopathy (dated by TCRdb to about 2019). Library creation used multiplex PCR. Sequencing used an Illumina HiSeq 2000. Amplification of TCR beta CDR3 regions was carried out from RNA transcripts. The first round of RT-PCR for the TCR CDR3 was performed with the HTBI primer set and the Qiagen OneStep RT-PCR kit. Through fastp at Q25 and MiXCR, TCRdb rebuilt clones from the public reads, retaining in-frame beta chains. A single entry per CDR3 protein holds the most common genes and DNA from its merged rows. This sample lists approximately 200,000 distinct CDR3 sequences; approximately 16% were detected once. The top ten clones comprise roughly 44% of the sample. Sequencing was performed on blood. These TCRs come from a middle-aged man with Graves' hyperthyroidism.

The V call is TRBV5-1, the J call TRBJ1-1; 7 nucleotides line up with TRBD1. Germline assignment: CDR1 SGHRS and CDR2 YFSETQ. V trimming: 2 bases; J trimming: 1 base; junction bases outside the gene matches: 5. The CDR3 length is 15 residues. CDR3: CASSFQGGANTEAFF. In nucleotides, the CDR3 is TGCGCCAGCAGCTTCCAGGGGGGGGCGAACACTGAAGCTTTCTTT.

At least ten counts were recorded for this clonotype. This sequence joins TRBV2 and TRBJ1-1; possible D gene TRBD1, 6 bases. In germline, CDR1 is SNHLY, CDR2 FYNNEI. CDR3 length: 13 amino acids. V was clipped by 4 bases and J by 10 bases, with 16 bases between them. The CDR3 protein is CASSGFGDTPAFF. CDR3 nucleotide sequence: TGTGCCAGCAGTGGATTCGGGGACACCCCAGCTTTCTTT.